The entry below describes one TCR beta chain. Its specificity is unknown. This entry belongs to a study of cytomegalovirus exposure and HLA in healthy donors. Repertoires were generated with immunoSEQ multiplex PCR, while TCRdb's copy carries only in-frame clones and drops some. Of under 150,000 clones listed, 85% to 90% are singletons. Regarding the study as a whole: One later analysis, an examination of the 90 to 150 validation repertoires, found that first-cohort TCR clusters tended to co-occur in them. A few chains linked to CMV were shown in vitro to be specific for CMV antigens.

The CDR3 sequence is 14 residues long. Germline V gene sequence: CDR1 MNHEY, CDR2 SVGAGI. The J segment lost 3 bases and the V segment lost 4 bases, leaving 6 bases of the junction unmatched. The receptor's source is a man younger than 35 in good health and CMV-seronegative. The V and J genes are TRBV6-5 and TRBJ2-7; the match to TRBD1 covers 7 bases. Sequencing was carried out using PBMCs. The CDR3: CASSSGTADYEQYF. CDR3 bases: TGTGCCAGCAGTTCCGGGACAGCAGACTACGAGCAGTACTTC.